The present entry profiles one TCR beta chain with its context. The sample originates from a study of neoadjuvant anti-PD-1 for oral cavity cancer. The assay was immunoSEQ multiplex PCR, and TCRdb's table has in-frame clones only and misses some. The table lists more than 13,000 clones, 75% of them singletons. The time point was: after neoadjuvant nivolumab, at surgical resection. The specimen comprised PBMCs, sampled after nivolumab (anti-PD-1) treatment. The clonotype comes from a person aged 40 to 85 with oral cavity squamous cell carcinoma.

CDR3 region: CASSTSGSGGTDTQYF. The CDR3, as DNA: TGTGCCAGCAGTACTAGCGGGAGCGGGGGCACAGATACGCAGTATTTT. V and J are TRBV9 and TRBJ2-3, with TRBD2 identical over 11 bases. Germline V gene data show CDR1 as SGDLS and CDR2 as YYNGEE. J was trimmed by 1 base and V by 5 bases; bases with no gene match: 6. The CDR3 length is 16 residues.